A selection of T cell receptor beta chains follows, all from one sample in a study of blood T cell repertoires in COVID-19. Data came from immunoSEQ multiplex PCR; TCRdb stores just in-frame clones and leaves some out. The sample records tens of thousands of clones, roughly 90% being singletons. Sequencing used peripheral blood. The receptors derive from a woman in her 40s with active or convalescent COVID-19. Both conserved end residues are part of each CDR3. The D gene is left open where the match is weak. A row's size may be missing; if present it is once, few, many or a size class.

D	V	J	size	DNA	CDR3
TRBD1	TRBV5-4	TRBJ2-1	-	TGTGCCAGCAGCGTCCGGGACAGGGGGCGGCGCAATGAGCAGTTCTTC	CASSVRDRGRRNEQFF
-	TRBV12-3/TRBV12-4	TRBJ1-2	-	TGTGCCAGCAGTTTACCGACTTACTATGGCTACACCTTC	CASSLPTYYGYTF
TRBD1	TRBV19	TRBJ2-1	-	TGTGCCAGTAGTCCCAGGACAGGGGCGCCCTCCTACAATGAGCAGTTCTTC	CASSPRTGAPSYNEQFF
TRBD2	TRBV25-1	TRBJ2-1	-	TGTGCCAGCAGTGAATTCAACGGGAGGGCAAATGAGCAGTTCTTC	CASSEFNGRANEQFF
-	TRBV2	TRBJ2-7	few	TGTGCCAGCAGGGACCAGGCAGGGCGCGAGCAGTACTTC	CASRDQAGREQYF
-	TRBV3-1/TRBV3-2	TRBJ1-4	-	TGTGCCAGCAGCCAAGTTCGGGGGTCTAATGAAAAACTGTTTTTT	CASSQVRGSNEKLFF
-	TRBV5-4	TRBJ1-2	-	TGTGCCAGCAGCCTCTTCCTCGGCTATGGCTACACCTTC	CASSLFLGYGYTF
TRBD1	TRBV6-5	TRBJ2-1	-	TGTGCCAGCAGCCGGACAGGGGCCCCTGGAAATGAGCAGTTCTTC	CASSRTGAPGNEQFF
TRBD2	TRBV18	TRBJ2-7	few	TGTGCCAGCTCACCACTACCTAGCGGCTCCTACGAGCAGTACTTC	CASSPLPSGSYEQYF
-	TRBV30	TRBJ2-3	once	TGTGCCTGGAGTGTACAGGAAGATACGCAGTATTTT	CAWSVQEDTQYF
TRBD1	TRBV9	TRBJ2-2	once	TGTGCCAGCAGCGTACCGGAGCTACAGGGGGCCGGGGAGCTGTTTTTT	CASSVPELQGAGELFF
-	TRBV29-1	TRBJ1-5	few	TGCAGCGTCAGGACAGTCAATCAGCCCCAGCATTTT	CSVRTVNQPQHF
-	TRBV5-1	TRBJ2-5	-	TGCGCCAGCAGCTCCTCCCGAGGAGGGGGCTTAGAGACCCAGTACTTC	CASSSSRGGGLETQYF
TRBD2	TRBV3-1/TRBV3-2	TRBJ2-5	once	TGTGCCAGCAGCCAGGCGGGACTAGCGGAGGAGACCCAGTACTTC	CASSQAGLAEETQYF
TRBD2	TRBV10-3	TRBJ2-1	-	TGTGCCTCCGCTAGCGGGGGGGCCCTGGACGAGCAGTTCTTC	CASASGGALDEQFF
-	TRBV5-1	TRBJ1-1	-	TGCGCCAGCAGCTTGGTACCGGGGGACACTGAAGCTTTCTTT	CASSLVPGDTEAFF
-	TRBV3-1/TRBV3-2	TRBJ2-2	once	TGTGCCAGCTCCCGGGGGTTAGGTGCTACCGGGGAGCTGTTTTTT	CASSRGLGATGELFF
-	TRBV2	TRBJ1-5	few	TGTGCCAGCAGTGAAAATTGGGGCCATCAGCCCCAGCATTTT	CASSENWGHQPQHF
-	TRBV24-1	TRBJ1-6	once	TGTGCCACCAGGGCCACAGGGAATTCACCCCTCCACTTT	CATRATGNSPLHF
TRBD1	TRBV3-1/TRBV3-2	TRBJ2-7	-	TGTGCCAGCAGACATGGGACAGGGGAGGACGAGCAGTACTTC	CASRHGTGEDEQYF
TRBD2	TRBV5-1	TRBJ2-1	-	TGCGCCAGCAGCCCCGGGACTAGCGGGAGTGGTTACAATGAGCAGTTCTTC	CASSPGTSGSGYNEQFF
TRBD1	TRBV7-2	TRBJ2-1	-	TGTGCCAGCAGCTTAGTCACAGGGGAAACGCGTGTTGAGCAGTTCTTC	CASSLVTGETRVEQFF
-	TRBV30	TRBJ1-4	-	TGTGCCTGGAGTCAGGGGAGGGATGAAAAACTGTTTTTT	CAWSQGRDEKLFF
-	TRBV12-3/TRBV12-4	TRBJ2-7	few	TGTGCCAGCAGAGCTGGAGTTACCGAGCAGTACTTC	CASRAGVTEQYF
TRBD2	TRBV30	TRBJ2-7	once	TGTGCCTGGAGTGTGAGCGGGGGGGCCGGGTACGAGCAGTACTTC	CAWSVSGGAGYEQYF
-	TRBV5-1	TRBJ1-5	-	TGCGCCAGCAGCCTCACCGACAGTACCTATCAGCCCCAGCATTTT	CASSLTDSTYQPQHF
TRBD1	TRBV19	TRBJ2-7	-	TGTGCCAGTAGTATAGATTGGAGTGGGGACAGAGCCTACGAGCAGTACTTC	CASSIDWSGDRAYEQYF
-	TRBV6-5	TRBJ1-1	-	TGTGCCAGCAGTTACTCGATGGGGGCAGGCACTGAAGCTTTCTTT	CASSYSMGAGTEAFF
-	TRBV18	TRBJ1-6	-	TGTGCCAGCTCGCCACCCGGCTCCTATAATTCACCCCTCCACTTT	CASSPPGSYNSPLHF
TRBD2	TRBV28	TRBJ2-7	-	TGTGCCAGCCGTGAGGGAGGGGCTTTGGGGGAGCAGTACTTC	CASREGGALGEQYF
-	TRBV27	TRBJ1-5	-	TGTGCCAGCAGGTCAGGGTTCGGGCAGCCCCAGCATTTT	CASRSGFGQPQHF